Presented here are 2 T cell receptor beta chains from one specimen sequenced in a study of CD8+ T cells in alopecia areata. Following extraction, RNA underwent reverse transcription to cDNA, which served as the sequencing template. The repertoire was sequenced with immunoSEQ multiplex PCR; TCRdb's copy has only in-frame clones and lacks some. The table records some 170,000 clones, about 55% of them present only once. The treatment denotes: oral pan-JAK inhibitor, 5-10 mg twice daily. The sample consisted of CD8+ T cells sorted from blood, taken at week 24, from a patient treated with tofacitinib. The receptors come from a human donor with alopecia areata.

The V and J genes are TRBV30 and TRBJ1-1; D unclear. The V gene's germline CDR1 is GTSNPN and CDR2 SVGIG (reference sequence). V was clipped by 1 base and J by 0 bases, with 3 bases between them. CDR3 size: 12 residues. This CDR3 is CAWSAVNTEAFF. Here the CDR3 DNA reads TGTGCCTGGAGTGCGGTGAACACTGAAGCTTTCTTT. Combining the CDR3 with reference TRBV30 and TRBJ1-1 gives the whole variable domain SQTIHQWPATLVQPVGSPLSLECTVEGTSNPNLYWYRQAAGRGLQLLFYSVGIGQISSEVPQNLSASRPQDRQFILSSKKLLLSDSGFYLCAWSAVNTEAFFGQGTRLTVV.

The chain carries TRBV4-3 and TRBJ1-5; D is perhaps TRBD1 (6 bases). The ends were cut back, 1 base at V and 7 bases at J, with 14 bases in the middle. The germline gives CDR1 LGHNA, CDR2 YSLEER. This CDR3 has 15 residues. The CDR3 loop is CASSQVYREGQPQHF. CDR3 sequence (DNA): TGCGCCAGCAGCCAAGTGTACAGGGAGGGCCAGCCCCAGCATTTT.